These 14 T cell receptor beta chains originate from one sample sequenced in a study of prognosis after radiotherapy for stage I lung cancer (dated by TCRdb to the early 2020s). Sequencer: Illumina HiSeq 3000. Two rounds of multiplex PCR on genomic DNA were used to amplify the TCR beta CDR3 region. The first PCR round used primers specific to each TRBV and TRBJ gene, and the primer sequences were filed in Chinese patent CN105087789A. The public reads were run again by TCRdb, first through fastp at Q25 and then through MiXCR, and only productive beta chains were kept. CDR3 protein sequences are deduplicated, and each keeps its most common genes and DNA. Present in this sample are some 60,000 distinct CDR3 sequences, more than 20% of which were seen just once. Around 6.9% of the sample belongs to the ten largest clones. Sequences were derived from PBMCs, sampled before or after stereotactic body radiation therapy (not recorded which). These TCRs come from a donor aged 50 or older with non-small cell lung cancer.

In its sample, this clonotype was seen many times. This chain uses TRBV6-1 with TRBJ1-4; a possible D gene is TRBD1 (6 bases). Trimming pared 5 bases from V and 5 bases from J, leaving 15 bases between. This CDR3 contains 15 residues. Germline V gene sequence: CDR1 MNHNS, CDR2 SASEGT. The CDR3 bases are TGTGCCAGCAGTCCCTGGGAACAGGGCAATGAAAAACTGTTTTTT. Protein sequence: CASSPWEQGNEKLFF.

This clonotype was observed a handful of times. This may be a read error, as it is one base from a much larger clone. V gene TRBV6-2 or TRBV6-3 combines with J gene TRBJ1-1, with unresolved D. V was clipped by 6 bases and J by 3 bases, with 8 bases between them. The CDR3 extends over 12 amino acids. Germline V gene lookup returns CDR1 MNHEY and CDR2 SVGEGT. The CDR3 here is CASRDGDTEAFF. The CDR3 nucleotides read TGTGCCAGCAGGGACGGCGACACTGAAGCTTTCTTT.

Note on this clonotype: One end of the junction fails to match germline, which may point to a read error. V and J are TRBV29-1 and TRBJ1-1; 7 bases match TRBD1. The length of the CDR3 is 15 residues. The germline CDR1 and CDR2 sequences are SQVTM and ANQGSEA. Here the CDR3 DNA reads TGCAGCGTTACCGGTACAGGGGCCCTGAACACTCAAGCTTTCTTT. It codes for CSVTGTGALNTQAFF.

The table lists this clonotype with many counts. The genes are TRBV24-1 and TRBJ2-2; TRBD2 is a possible D gene (5 bases). The CDR3 covers 16 residues. V shed 2 bases and J shed 1 base, with 10 bases lying between them. Germline V gene sequence: CDR1 KGHDR, CDR2 SFDVKD. The CDR3 DNA reads TGTGCCACCAGTGATTCTCACCGGGGGAACACCGGGGAGCTGTTTTTT. Translated, it gives CATSDSHRGNTGELFF.

Concerning this clonotype: This likely stems from a read error, as it lies one base from a far larger clone. The chain has TRBV7-9 and TRBJ1-6, with D maybe TRBD1 (5 bases). CDR1 is SEHNR and CDR2 is FQNEAQ in the germline V gene (reference sequence). V lost 7 bases to trimming and J lost 11 bases, with 18 bases between them. This CDR3 contains 14 residues. In nucleotides, the CDR3 is TGTGCCAGCAACTCGGGACTGCCTAGGGCACCCCTCCACTTT. Its protein is CASNSGLPRAPLHF.

This clonotype was observed at least ten times. The rearrangement joins TRBV6-1 to TRBJ2-7; D may be TRBD1 (6 bases). This CDR3 region has 14 residues. The V and J ends lost 5 bases and 8 bases respectively, with 19 bases between them. Germline CDR1 reads MNHNS; CDR2 reads SASEGT. The CDR3 sequence is CASSRLQQGDKQYF. The DNA of the CDR3 is TGTGCCAGCAGTCGTCTTCAACAGGGCGACAAGCAGTACTTC.

In regard to this clonotype: A much larger clonotype is one base distant, so this may be a read error. The chain employs TRBV18 and TRBJ2-1, with D perhaps matching TRBD1 (5 bases). Germline loops: CDR1 KGHSH, CDR2 LQKENI. The ends were cut back, 3 bases at V and 7 bases at J, with 19 bases in the middle. This CDR3 contains 16 residues. The CDR3 bases are TGTGCCAGCTCACCGCCCATGGGGCTTCAGGGTAATGAGCAGTTCTTC. This encodes CASSPPMGLQGNEQFF.

This clonotype was counted at least ten times. This chain connects TRBV7-3 to TRBJ2-1, with D possibly TRBD2 on 6 matching bases. Trimming took 2 bases from V and 5 from J, leaving 22 bases between them. This CDR3 region has 18 residues. Germline CDR1 is SGHTA and CDR2 is FQGTGA. The CDR3 DNA sequence: TGTGCCAGCAGCTTATACAGATCGGGGGTTAGGCCTAACAATGAGCAGTTCTTC. It translates to CASSLYRSGVRPNNEQFF.

This CDR3 is CASSLLKGVNTEAFF. In DNA form, the CDR3 reads TGTGCCAGCAGCCTCCTGAAAGGGGTGAACACTGAAGCTTTCTTT. The genes are TRBV3-2 and TRBJ1-1; whether TRBD1, the table's D call, matches the DNA was not checked. TRBV3-2 is a pseudogene. CDR3 size: 15 residues.

At least ten counts were recorded for this clonotype. The rearrangement links TRBV5-1 to TRBJ2-1; weak D call: TRBD1 (5 bases). Germline V gene sequence: CDR1 SGHRS, CDR2 YFSETQ. V gave up 2 bases and J gave up 8 bases, with 17 bases separating them. This CDR3 is 15 amino acids long. In DNA form, the CDR3 reads TGCGCCAGCAGCTTACAGGTTTCGAGACGGGATGAGCAGTTCTTC. Residues: CASSLQVSRRDEQFF.

At least ten counts were recorded for this clonotype. The chain links TRBV5-6 to TRBJ2-7; TRBD1 agrees at 7 bases. The CDR3 spans 16 residues. Germline loops: CDR1 SGHDT, CDR2 YYEEEE. V dropped 4 bases and J dropped 3; count of bases not matched to a gene: 13. CDR3 loop: CASSPHTGVVIYEQYF. DNA for the CDR3: TGTGCCAGCAGCCCGCACACAGGGGTCGTTATCTACGAGCAGTACTTC.

In this sample, this clonotype turned up many times. The chain carries TRBV28 and TRBJ2-2, with 7 nucleotides matching TRBD1. CDR3 length: 15 amino acids. CDR1 and CDR2 (germline): MDHEN, SYDVKM. V lost 6 bases and J lost 4; bases outside the gene matches: 8. CDR3 amino acids: CASRRTGAGTGELFF. The CDR3 nucleotides read TGTGCCAGCAGGCGTACAGGGGCAGGCACCGGGGAGCTGTTTTTT.

This clonotype was counted at least ten times. The V gene is TRBV5-5, the J gene TRBJ1-5; 9 nucleotides line up with TRBD1. Trimming took 2 bases from V and 0 from J; bases not matched to a gene: 6. Germline V CDR1 and CDR2: SGHKS, YYEKEE (reference sequence). The length of the CDR3 is 17 residues. CDR3 region: CASSLGQGQYSNQPQHF. The CDR3, as DNA: TGTGCCAGCAGCTTAGGACAGGGGCAATATAGCAATCAGCCCCAGCATTTT.

This clonotype was detected many times. This rearrangement joins TRBV20-1 to TRBJ1-1; tentatively, D is TRBD1 (6 bases). Between the trimmed V and J ends, which lost 0 bases and 3 bases, there was a span of 11 bases. The germline V gene has CDR1 DFQATT and CDR2 SNEGSKA (reference sequence). CDR3 length equals 14 residues. CDR3 loop: CSARDDRMYTEAFF. For the CDR3, the DNA is TGCAGTGCTAGAGACGACAGGATGTACACTGAAGCTTTCTTT.